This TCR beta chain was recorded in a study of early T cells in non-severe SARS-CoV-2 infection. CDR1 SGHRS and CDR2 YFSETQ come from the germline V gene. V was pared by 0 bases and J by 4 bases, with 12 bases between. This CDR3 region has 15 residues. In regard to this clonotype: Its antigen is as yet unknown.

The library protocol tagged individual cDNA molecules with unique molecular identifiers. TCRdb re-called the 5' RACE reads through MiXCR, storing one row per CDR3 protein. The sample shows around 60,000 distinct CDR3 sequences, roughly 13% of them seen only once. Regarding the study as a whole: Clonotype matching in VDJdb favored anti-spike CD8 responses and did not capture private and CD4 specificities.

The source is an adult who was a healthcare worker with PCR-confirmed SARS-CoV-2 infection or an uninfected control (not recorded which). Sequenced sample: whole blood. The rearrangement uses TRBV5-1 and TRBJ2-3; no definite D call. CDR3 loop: CASSLAPSPADTQYF. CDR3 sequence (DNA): TGCGCCAGCAGCTTGGCACCCTCCCCTGCAGATACGCAGTATTTT.